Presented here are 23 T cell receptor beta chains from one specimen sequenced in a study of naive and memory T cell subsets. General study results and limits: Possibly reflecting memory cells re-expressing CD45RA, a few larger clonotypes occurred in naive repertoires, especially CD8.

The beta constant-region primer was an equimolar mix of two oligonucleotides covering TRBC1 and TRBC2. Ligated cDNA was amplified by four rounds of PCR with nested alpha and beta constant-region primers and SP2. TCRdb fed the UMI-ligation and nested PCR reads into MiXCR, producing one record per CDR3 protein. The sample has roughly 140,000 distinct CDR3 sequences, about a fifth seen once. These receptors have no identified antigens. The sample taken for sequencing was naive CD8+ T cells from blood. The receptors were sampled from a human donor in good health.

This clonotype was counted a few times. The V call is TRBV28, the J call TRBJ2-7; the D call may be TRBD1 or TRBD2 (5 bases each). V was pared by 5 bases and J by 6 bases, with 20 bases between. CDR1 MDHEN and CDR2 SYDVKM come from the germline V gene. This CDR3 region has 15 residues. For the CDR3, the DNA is TGTGCCAGCAGTGGGGAATCTAGCCGAGGGACCGAGCAGTACTTC. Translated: CASSGESSRGTEQYF.

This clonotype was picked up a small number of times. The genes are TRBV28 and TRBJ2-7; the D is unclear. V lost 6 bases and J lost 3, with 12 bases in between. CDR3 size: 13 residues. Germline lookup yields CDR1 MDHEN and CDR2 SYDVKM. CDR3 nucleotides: TGTGCCAGCAGCCATCCTCTGGTCTACGAGCAGTACTTC. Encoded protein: CASSHPLVYEQYF.

Here the CDR3 reads CASSLPQMGTLAGVNEQFF. DNA for the CDR3: TGTGCCAGCAGCTTACCCCAAATGGGTACGCTAGCGGGAGTAAATGAGCAGTTCTTC. This chain joins TRBV7-9 and TRBJ2-1; TRBD2 matches at 10 bases. The CDR3 consists of 19 residues. After removal of 2 bases from V and 7 bases from J, the junction contained 17 bases not matched to a gene. Per germline, CDR1 SEHNR and CDR2 FQNEAQ (reference sequence).

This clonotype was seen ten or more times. CDR3 amino acids: CASGGPPIDVDEQYF. CDR3 nucleotide sequence: TGTGCCAGCGGGGGCCCACCGATTGATGTCGACGAGCAGTACTTC. This sequence joins TRBV27 and TRBJ2-7, with a possible D match to TRBD1 (6 bases). V lost 8 bases, J lost 5 bases, and 22 bases lay in between. Germline V lookup: CDR1 MNHEY, CDR2 SMNVEV (reference sequence). The CDR3 totals 15 residues.

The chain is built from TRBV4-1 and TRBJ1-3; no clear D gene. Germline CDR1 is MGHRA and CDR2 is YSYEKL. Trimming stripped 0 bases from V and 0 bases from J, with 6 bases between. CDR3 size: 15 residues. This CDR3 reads CASSQDIGSGNTIYF. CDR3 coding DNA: TGCGCCAGCAGCCAAGATATCGGCTCTGGAAACACCATATATTTT.

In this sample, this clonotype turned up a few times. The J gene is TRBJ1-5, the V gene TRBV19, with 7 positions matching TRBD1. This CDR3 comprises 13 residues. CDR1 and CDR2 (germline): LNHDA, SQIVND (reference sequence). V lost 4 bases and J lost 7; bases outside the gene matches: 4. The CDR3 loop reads CASSKQGSQPQHF. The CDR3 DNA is TGTGCCAGTAGTAAACAGGGGTCCCAGCCCCAGCATTTT. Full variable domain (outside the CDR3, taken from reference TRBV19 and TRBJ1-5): DGGITQSPKYLFRKEGQNVTLSCEQNLNHDAMYWYRQDPGQGLRLIYYSQIVNDFQKGDIAEGYSVSREKKESFPLTVTSAQKNPTAFYLCASSKQGSQPQHFGDGTRLSIL.

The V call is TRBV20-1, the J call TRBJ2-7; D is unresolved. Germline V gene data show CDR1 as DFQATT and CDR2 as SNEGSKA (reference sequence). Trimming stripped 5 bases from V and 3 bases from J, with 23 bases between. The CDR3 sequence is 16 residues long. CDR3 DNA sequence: TGCAGTGCTGGCGCGTCCCTTGATACACCTTTCTACGAGCAGTACTTC. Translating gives CSAGASLDTPFYEQYF.

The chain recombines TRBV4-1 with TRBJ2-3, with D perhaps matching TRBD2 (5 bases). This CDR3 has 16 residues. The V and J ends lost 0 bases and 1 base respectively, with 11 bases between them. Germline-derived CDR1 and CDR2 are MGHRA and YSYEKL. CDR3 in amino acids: CASSQEFQEGTDTQYF. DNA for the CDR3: TGCGCCAGCAGCCAAGAATTTCAGGAGGGCACAGATACGCAGTATTTT.

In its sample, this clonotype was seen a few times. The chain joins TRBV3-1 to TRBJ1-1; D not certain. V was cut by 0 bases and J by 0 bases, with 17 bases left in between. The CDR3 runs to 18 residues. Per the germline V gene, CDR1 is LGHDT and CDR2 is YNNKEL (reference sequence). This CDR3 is CASSQDPPGLRMNTEAFF. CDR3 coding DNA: TGTGCCAGCAGCCAAGATCCCCCTGGGCTGAGAATGAACACTGAAGCTTTCTTT.

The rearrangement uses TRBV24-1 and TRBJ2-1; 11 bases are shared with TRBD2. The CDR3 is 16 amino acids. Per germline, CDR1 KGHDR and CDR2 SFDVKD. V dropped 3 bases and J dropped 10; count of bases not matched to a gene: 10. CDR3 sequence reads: CATSDPGTSGVYEQFF. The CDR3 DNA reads TGTGCCACCAGTGATCCCGGGACTAGCGGCGTCTACGAGCAGTTCTTC.

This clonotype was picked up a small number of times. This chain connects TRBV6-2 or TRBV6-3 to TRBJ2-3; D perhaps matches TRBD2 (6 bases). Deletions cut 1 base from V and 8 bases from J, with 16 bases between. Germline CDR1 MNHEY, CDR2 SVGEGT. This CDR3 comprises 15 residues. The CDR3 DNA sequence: TGTGCCAGCAGTTACTACGGCGGGATGGAGACTACGCAGTATTTT. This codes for CASSYYGGMETTQYF.

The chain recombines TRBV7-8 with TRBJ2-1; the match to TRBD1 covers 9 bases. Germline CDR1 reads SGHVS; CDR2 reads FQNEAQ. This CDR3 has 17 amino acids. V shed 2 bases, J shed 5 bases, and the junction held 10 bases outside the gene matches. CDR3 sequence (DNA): TGTGCCAGCAGCTTACCTATGACAGGGGGAATGAACAATGAGCAGTTCTTC. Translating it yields CASSLPMTGGMNNEQFF.

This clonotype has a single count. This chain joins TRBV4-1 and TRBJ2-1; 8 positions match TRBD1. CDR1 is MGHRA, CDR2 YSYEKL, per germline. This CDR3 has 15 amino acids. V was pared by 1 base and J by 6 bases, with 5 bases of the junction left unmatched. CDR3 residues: CASSQGGQAFNEQFF. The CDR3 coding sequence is TGCGCCAGCAGCCAAGGGGGACAGGCGTTCAATGAGCAGTTCTTC.

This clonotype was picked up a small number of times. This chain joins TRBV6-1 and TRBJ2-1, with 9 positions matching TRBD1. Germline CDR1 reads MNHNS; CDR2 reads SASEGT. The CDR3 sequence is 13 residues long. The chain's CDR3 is CGLTGTGWNEQFF. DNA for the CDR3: TGTGGGTTAACCGGGACAGGGTGGAATGAGCAGTTCTTC.

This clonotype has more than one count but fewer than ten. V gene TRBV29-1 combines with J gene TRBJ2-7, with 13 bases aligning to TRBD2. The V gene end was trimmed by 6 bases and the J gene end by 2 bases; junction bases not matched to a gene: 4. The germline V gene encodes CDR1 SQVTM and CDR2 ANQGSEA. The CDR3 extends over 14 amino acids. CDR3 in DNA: TGCAGCGTCGAGGGACTAGCGGGAACCTACGAGCAGTACTTC. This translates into CSVEGLAGTYEQYF.

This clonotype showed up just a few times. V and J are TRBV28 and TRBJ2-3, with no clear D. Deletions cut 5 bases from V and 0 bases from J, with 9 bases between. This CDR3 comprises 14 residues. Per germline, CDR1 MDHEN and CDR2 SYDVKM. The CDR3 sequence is CASSPTGSTDTQYF. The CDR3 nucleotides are TGTGCCAGCAGTCCTACGGGCAGCACAGATACGCAGTATTTT. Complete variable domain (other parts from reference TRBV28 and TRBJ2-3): DVKVTQSSRYLVKRTGEKVFLECVQDMDHENMFWYRQDPGLGLRLIYFSYDVKMKEKGDIPEGYSVSREKKERFSLILESASTNQTSMYLCASSPTGSTDTQYFGPGTRLTVL.

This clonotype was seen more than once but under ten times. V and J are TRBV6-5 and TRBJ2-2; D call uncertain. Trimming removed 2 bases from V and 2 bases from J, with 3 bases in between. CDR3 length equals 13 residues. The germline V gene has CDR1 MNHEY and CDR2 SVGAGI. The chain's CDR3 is CASSYPNTGELFF. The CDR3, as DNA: TGTGCCAGCAGTTACCCAAACACCGGGGAGCTGTTTTTT.

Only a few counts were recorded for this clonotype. The CDR3 nucleotides read TGTGCCAGCAGTTTGGAATATAGCACAGATACGCAGTATTTT. Amino acids: CASSLEYSTDTQYF. The chain employs TRBV28 and TRBJ2-3; D unresolved. The germline gives CDR1 MDHEN, CDR2 SYDVKM. The CDR3 contains 14 residues. The V end was cut by 3 bases, the J end by 0 bases, with 7 bases between.

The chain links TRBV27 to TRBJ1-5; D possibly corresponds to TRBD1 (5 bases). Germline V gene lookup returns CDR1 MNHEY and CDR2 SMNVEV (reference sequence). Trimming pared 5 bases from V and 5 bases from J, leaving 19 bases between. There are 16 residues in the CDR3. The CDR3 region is CASSRNAQGGYQPQHF. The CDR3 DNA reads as TGTGCCAGCAGTCGTAACGCCCAGGGAGGGTATCAGCCCCAGCATTTT.

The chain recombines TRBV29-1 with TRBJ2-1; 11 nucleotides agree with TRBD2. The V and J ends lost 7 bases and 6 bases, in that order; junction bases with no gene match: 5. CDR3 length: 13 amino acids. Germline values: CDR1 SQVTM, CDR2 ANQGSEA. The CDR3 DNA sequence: TGCAGCGACCGACTAGCGGGACTCAATGAGCAGTTCTTC. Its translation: CSDRLAGLNEQFF.

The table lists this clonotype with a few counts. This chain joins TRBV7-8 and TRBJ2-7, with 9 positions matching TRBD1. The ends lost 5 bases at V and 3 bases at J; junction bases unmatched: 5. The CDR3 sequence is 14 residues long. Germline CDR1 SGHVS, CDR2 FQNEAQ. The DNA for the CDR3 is TGTGCCAGCAGCCCGGGACAGGGAGACTACGAGCAGTACTTC. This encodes CASSPGQGDYEQYF.

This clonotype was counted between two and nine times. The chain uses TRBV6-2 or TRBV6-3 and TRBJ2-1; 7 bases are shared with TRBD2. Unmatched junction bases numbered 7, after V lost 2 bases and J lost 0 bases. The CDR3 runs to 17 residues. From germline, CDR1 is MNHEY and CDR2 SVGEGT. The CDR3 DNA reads TGTGCCAGCAGTTACCCCGAGGGAGGGGCCTCCTACAATGAGCAGTTCTTC. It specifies CASSYPEGGASYNEQFF.

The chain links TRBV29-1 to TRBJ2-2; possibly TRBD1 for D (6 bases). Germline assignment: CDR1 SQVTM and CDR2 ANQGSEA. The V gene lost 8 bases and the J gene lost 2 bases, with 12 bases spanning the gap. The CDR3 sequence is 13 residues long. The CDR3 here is CSTPDSNTGELFF. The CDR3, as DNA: TGCAGCACCCCGGACAGTAACACCGGGGAGCTGTTTTTT.